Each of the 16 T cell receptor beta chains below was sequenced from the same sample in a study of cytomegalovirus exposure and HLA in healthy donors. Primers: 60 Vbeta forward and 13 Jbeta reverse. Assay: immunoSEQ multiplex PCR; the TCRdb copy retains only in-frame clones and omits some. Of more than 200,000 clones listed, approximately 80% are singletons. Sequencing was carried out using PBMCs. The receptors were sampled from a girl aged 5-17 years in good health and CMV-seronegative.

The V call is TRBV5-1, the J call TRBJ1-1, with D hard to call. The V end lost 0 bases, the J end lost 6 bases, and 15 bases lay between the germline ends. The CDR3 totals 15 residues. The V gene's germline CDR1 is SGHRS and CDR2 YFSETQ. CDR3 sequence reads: CASSLDVFSNAEAFF. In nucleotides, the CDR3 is TGCGCCAGCAGCTTGGATGTCTTTTCTAACGCTGAAGCTTTCTTT.

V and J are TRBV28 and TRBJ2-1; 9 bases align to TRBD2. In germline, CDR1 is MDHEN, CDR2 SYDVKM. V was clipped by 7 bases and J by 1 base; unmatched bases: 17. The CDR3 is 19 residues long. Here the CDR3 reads CASMAPVGRGGGSYNEQFF. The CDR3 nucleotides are TGTGCCAGCATGGCCCCCGTGGGGCGGGGGGGTGGGTCCTACAATGAGCAGTTCTTC.

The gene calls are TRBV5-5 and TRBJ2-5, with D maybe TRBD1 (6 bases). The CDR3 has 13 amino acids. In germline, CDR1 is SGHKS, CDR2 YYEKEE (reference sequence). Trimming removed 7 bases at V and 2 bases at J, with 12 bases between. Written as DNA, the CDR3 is TGTGCCAGCCCTGGGGGCGCGCAAGAGACCCAGTACTTC. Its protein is CASPGGAQETQYF.

Written as DNA, the CDR3 is TGCAGCGCCGGGACTCTGAGCTCTGGAAACACCATATATTTT. Protein: CSAGTLSSGNTIYF. The chain recombines TRBV29-1 with TRBJ1-3, with TRBD1 as a possible D gene (5 bases). Deletions cut 7 bases from V and 0 bases from J, with 13 bases between. Germline V gives CDR1 SQVTM, CDR2 ANQGSEA. The CDR3 contains 14 residues.

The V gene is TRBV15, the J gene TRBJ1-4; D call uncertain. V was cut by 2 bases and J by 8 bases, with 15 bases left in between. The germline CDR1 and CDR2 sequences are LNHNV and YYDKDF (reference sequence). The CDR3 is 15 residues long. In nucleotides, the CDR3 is TGTGCCACCAGCAGAATTCGGACGGAGGAGGAAAAACTGTTTTTT. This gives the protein CATSRIRTEEEKLFF. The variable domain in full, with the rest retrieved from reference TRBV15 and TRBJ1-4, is DAMVIQNPRYQVTQFGKPVTLSCSQTLNHNVMYWYQQKSSQAPKLLFHYYDKDFNNEADTPDNFQSRRPNTSFCFLDIRSPGLGDTAMYLCATSRIRTEEEKLFFGSGTQLSVL.

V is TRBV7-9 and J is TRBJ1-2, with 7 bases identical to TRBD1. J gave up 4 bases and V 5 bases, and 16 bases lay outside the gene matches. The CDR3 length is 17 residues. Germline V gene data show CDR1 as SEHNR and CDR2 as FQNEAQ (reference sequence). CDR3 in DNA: TGTGCCAGCAGCGACCCATCGGACAGGCCCTTGGGCTATGGCTACACCTTC. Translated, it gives CASSDPSDRPLGYGYTF.

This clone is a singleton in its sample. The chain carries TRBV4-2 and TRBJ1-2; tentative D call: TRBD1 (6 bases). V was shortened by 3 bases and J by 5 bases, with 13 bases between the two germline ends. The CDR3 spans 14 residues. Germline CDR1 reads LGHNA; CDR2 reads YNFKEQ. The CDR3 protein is CASSQTGSRYGYTF. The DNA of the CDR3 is TGTGCCAGCAGCCAGACAGGTTCTCGGTATGGCTACACCTTC.

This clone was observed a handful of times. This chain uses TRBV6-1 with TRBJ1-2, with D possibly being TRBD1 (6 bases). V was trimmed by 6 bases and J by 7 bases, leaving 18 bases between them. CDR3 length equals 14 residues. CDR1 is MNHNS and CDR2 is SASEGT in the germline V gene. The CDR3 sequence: CASRDRSGATGYTF. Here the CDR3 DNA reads TGTGCCAGCAGAGACCGGTCAGGGGCGACTGGCTACACCTTC.

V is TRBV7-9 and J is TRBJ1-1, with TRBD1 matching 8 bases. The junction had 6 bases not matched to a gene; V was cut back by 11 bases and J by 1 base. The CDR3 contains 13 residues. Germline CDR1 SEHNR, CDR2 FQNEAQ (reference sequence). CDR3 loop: CACQTGANTEAFF. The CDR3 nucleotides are TGTGCCTGCCAGACAGGGGCGAACACTGAAGCTTTCTTT.

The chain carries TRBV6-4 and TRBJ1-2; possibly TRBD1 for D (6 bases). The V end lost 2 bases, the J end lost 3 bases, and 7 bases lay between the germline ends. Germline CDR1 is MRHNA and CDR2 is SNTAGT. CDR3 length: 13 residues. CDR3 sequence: CASSDGGDYGYTF. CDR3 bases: TGTGCCAGCAGTGACGGGGGCGACTATGGCTACACCTTC.

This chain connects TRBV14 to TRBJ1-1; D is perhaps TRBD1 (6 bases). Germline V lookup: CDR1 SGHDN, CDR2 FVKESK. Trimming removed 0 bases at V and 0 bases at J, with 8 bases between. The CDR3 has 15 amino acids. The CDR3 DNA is TGTGCCAGCAGCCAAGATTACAGGGTGAACACTGAAGCTTTCTTT. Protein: CASSQDYRVNTEAFF.

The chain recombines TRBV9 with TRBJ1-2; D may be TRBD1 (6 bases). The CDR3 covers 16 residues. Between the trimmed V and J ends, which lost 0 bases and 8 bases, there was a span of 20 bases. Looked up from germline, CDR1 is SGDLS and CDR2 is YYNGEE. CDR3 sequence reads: CASSVGTPEGVEGYTF. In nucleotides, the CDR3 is TGTGCCAGCAGCGTAGGGACTCCTGAGGGGGTCGAGGGCTACACCTTC.

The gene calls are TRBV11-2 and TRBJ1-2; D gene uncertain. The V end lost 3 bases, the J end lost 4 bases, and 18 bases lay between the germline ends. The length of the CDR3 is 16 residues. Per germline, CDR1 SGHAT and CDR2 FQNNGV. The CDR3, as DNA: TGTGCCAGCAGCTTGGGTCCGGGATCAAGAGGCTATGGCTACACCTTC. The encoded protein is CASSLGPGSRGYGYTF. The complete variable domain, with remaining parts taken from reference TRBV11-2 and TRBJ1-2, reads EAGVAQSPRYKIIEKRQSVAFWCNPISGHATLYWYQQILGQGPKLLIQFQNNGVVDDSQLPKDRFSAERLKGVDSTLKIQPAKLEDSAVYLCASSLGPGSRGYGYTFGSGTRLTVV.

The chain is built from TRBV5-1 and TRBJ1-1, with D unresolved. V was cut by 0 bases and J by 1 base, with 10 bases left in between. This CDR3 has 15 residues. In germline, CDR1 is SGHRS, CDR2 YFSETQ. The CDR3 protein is CASSLAGAENTEAFF. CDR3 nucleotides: TGCGCCAGCAGCTTGGCGGGAGCAGAGAACACTGAAGCTTTCTTT.

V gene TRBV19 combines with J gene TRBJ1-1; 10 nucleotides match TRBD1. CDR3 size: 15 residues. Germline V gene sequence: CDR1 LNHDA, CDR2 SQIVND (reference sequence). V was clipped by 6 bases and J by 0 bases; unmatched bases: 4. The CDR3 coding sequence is TGTGCCAGTAGGGGACAGGGGATCATGAACACTGAAGCTTTCTTT. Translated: CASRGQGIMNTEAFF.

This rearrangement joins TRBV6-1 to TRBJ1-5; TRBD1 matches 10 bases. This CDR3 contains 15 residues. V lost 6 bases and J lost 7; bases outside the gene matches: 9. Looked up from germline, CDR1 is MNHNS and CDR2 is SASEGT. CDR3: CASRRDRGTGQPQHF. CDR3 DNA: TGTGCCAGCAGGCGGGACAGGGGAACAGGGCAGCCCCAGCATTTT.